The 14 T cell receptor beta chains listed next were all sequenced from one sample in a study of T-cell memory formation after mild COVID-19. TCRdb analysed the 5' RACE reads with MiXCR anew, one entry per CDR3 protein. The data contain a few hundred thousand distinct CDR3 sequences, about 24% of them singletons. The specimen was PBMCs or a T cell subset sorted from them (not recorded which). The receptor set was obtained from an adult woman who had mild COVID-19 (a few samples of this study predate the infection). Cell type and time point are not known.

A few counts support this clonotype. The CDR3 is CASSGGAGFLYTQYF. The CDR3 DNA reads TGTGCCAGCAGCGGAGGAGCGGGATTTTTATATACGCAGTATTTT. This rearrangement joins TRBV7-2 to TRBJ2-3; 7 positions match TRBD2. The length of the CDR3 is 15 residues. V shed 5 bases and J 7 bases; nucleotides not matched to a gene: 12. Germline values: CDR1 SGHTA, CDR2 FQGNSA.

The chain uses TRBV2 and TRBJ2-5; 10 bases are shared with TRBD2. The germline V gene encodes CDR1 SNHLY and CDR2 FYNNEI. With 7 bases clipped from V and 5 bases from J, the junction kept 10 bases outside the gene matches. CDR3 length equals 15 residues. Here the CDR3 DNA reads TGTGCCAGCACTTTTCGGGCTAGCGGGGGTGAGACCCAGTACTTC. Its protein product is CASTFRASGGETQYF.

The sample holds a few counts of this clonotype. V is TRBV7-8 and J is TRBJ1-1; 8 nucleotides line up with TRBD1. This CDR3 has 15 amino acids. Germline lookup yields CDR1 SGHVS and CDR2 FQNEAQ. Unmatched junction bases numbered 12, after V lost 6 bases and J lost 6 bases. The CDR3 nucleotides read TGTGCCAGCAGACCTTTCAGGGGGCAAATAGCTGAAGCTTTCTTT. It translates to CASRPFRGQIAEAFF. Full variable domain (remainder filled in from reference TRBV7-8 and TRBJ1-1): GAGVSQSPRYKVAKRGQDVALRCDPISGHVSLFWYQQALGQGPEFLTYFQNEAQLDKSGLPSDRFFAERPEGSVSTLKIQRTQQEDSAVYLCASRPFRGQIAEAFFGQGTRLTVV.

This clonotype occurred a few times. The gene calls are TRBV18 and TRBJ2-3; 8 bases are shared with TRBD2. Unmatched junction bases numbered 16, after V lost 6 bases and J lost 2 bases. CDR3 size: 18 residues. Germline assignment: CDR1 KGHSH and CDR2 LQKENI. The CDR3 region has the DNA TGTGCCAGCTCGCCGTCAGTCCTCGCGGGAGGCTCCACAGATACGCAGTATTTT. This encodes CASSPSVLAGGSTDTQYF.

CDR3 in amino acids: CAISAGRNQPQHF. The DNA of the CDR3 is TGTGCCATCAGCGCGGGTCGCAATCAGCCCCAGCATTTT. The chain is built from TRBV10-3 and TRBJ1-5; D uncertain. This CDR3 contains 13 residues. Germline lookup yields CDR1 ENHRY and CDR2 SYGVKD. Trimming removed 6 bases from V and 2 bases from J, with 8 bases in between.

The sample holds a few counts of this clonotype. The gene calls are TRBV7-9 and TRBJ2-7, with TRBD1 matching 7 bases. There are 15 residues in the CDR3. Germline assignment: CDR1 SEHNR and CDR2 FQNEAQ (reference sequence). Unmatched junction bases numbered 12, after V lost 5 bases and J lost 5 bases. CDR3 amino acids: CASSPTPGGVDEQYF. CDR3 DNA: TGTGCCAGCAGCCCGACCCCAGGGGGAGTAGACGAGCAGTACTTC.

The chain carries TRBV20-1 and TRBJ1-1; the match to TRBD1 covers 8 bases. CDR1 and CDR2 (germline): DFQATT, SNEGSKA (reference sequence). V shed 1 base, J shed 6 bases, and the junction held 22 bases outside the gene matches. CDR3 size: 19 residues. The CDR3 sequence is CSARGYSESQGVGKSEAFF. DNA for the CDR3: TGCAGTGCTAGAGGGTATTCCGAATCACAGGGGGTCGGTAAGTCTGAAGCTTTCTTT.

This clonotype has only a few counts. The chain combines TRBV2 with TRBJ2-2; a weak D match, TRBD1 (5 bases). V lost 3 bases, J lost 7 bases, and 12 bases lay in between. The CDR3 length is 14 residues. Germline CDR1 reads SNHLY; CDR2 reads FYNNEI. The CDR3 sequence: CASSDSRASGELFF. In DNA form, the CDR3 reads TGTGCCAGCAGTGATTCCAGGGCGAGCGGGGAGCTGTTTTTT. Combining the CDR3 with reference TRBV2 and TRBJ2-2 gives the whole variable domain EPEVTQTPSHQVTQMGQEVILRCVPISNHLYFYWYRQILGQKVEFLVSFYNNEISEKSEIFDDQFSVERPDGSNFTLKIRSTKLEDSAMYFCASSDSRASGELFFGEGSRLTVL.

The gene calls are TRBV20-1 and TRBJ1-1, with D possibly being TRBD1 (6 bases). Germline V lookup: CDR1 DFQATT, CDR2 SNEGSKA (reference sequence). Trimming took off 7 bases at V and 4 bases at J, with 19 bases between the two ends. The CDR3 length is 14 residues. CDR3 bases: TGCAGTGTGTCGGGCGGCAGGGGTAGCACTGAAGCTTTCTTT. The encoded protein is CSVSGGRGSTEAFF.

This clonotype was counted only a few times. CDR3 sequence: CASMTQGYTEAFF. The CDR3 DNA reads as TGTGCCAGCATGACACAGGGATACACTGAAGCTTTCTTT. The chain combines TRBV5-6 with TRBJ1-1, with D perhaps matching TRBD1 (6 bases). Germline lookup yields CDR1 SGHDT and CDR2 YYEEEE. Trimming removed 6 bases at V and 3 bases at J, with 12 bases between. The length of the CDR3 is 13 residues. The whole variable domain, remainder taken from reference TRBV5-6 and TRBJ1-1, is DAGVTQSPTHLIKTRGQQVTLRCSPKSGHDTVSWYQQALGQGPQFIFQYYEEEERQRGNFPDRFSGHQFPNYSSELNVNALLLGDSALYLCASMTQGYTEAFFGQGTRLTVV.

This clonotype was seen only a few times. The chain recombines TRBV12-3 or TRBV12-4 with TRBJ1-2; 7 positions agree with TRBD1. This CDR3 has 12 amino acids. The trim removed 10 bases at V and 2 bases at J, leaving 4 bases unmatched. The CDR3 bases are TGTGCCACCCTGACAGGGAACTATGGCTACACCTTC. This encodes CATLTGNYGYTF.

This clonotype has more than one count but fewer than ten. The gene calls are TRBV16 and TRBJ2-7, with D maybe TRBD2 (6 bases). Germline CDR1 is KGHSY and CDR2 is FQNENV. Trimming removed 1 base from V and 4 bases from J, with 11 bases in between. The CDR3 covers 14 residues. The CDR3 region is CASSQWQGGYEQYF. The CDR3 DNA reads as TGTGCCAGCAGCCAATGGCAGGGAGGATACGAGCAGTACTTC.

The gene calls are TRBV5-1 and TRBJ2-7; 7 bases fit TRBD1. Trimming cost V 2 bases and J 3 bases; bases outside gene matches: 5. CDR1 and CDR2 from the germline V gene are SGHRS and YFSETQ. CDR3 size: 14 residues. The chain's CDR3 is CASSFQQGNYEQYF. The CDR3 DNA is TGCGCCAGCAGCTTCCAACAGGGGAACTACGAGCAGTACTTC.

This chain connects TRBV7-8 to TRBJ1-5; D is unclear. The CDR3 covers 14 residues. The V gene lost 0 bases and the J gene lost 1 base, with 4 bases spanning the gap. Germline V gives CDR1 SGHVS, CDR2 FQNEAQ. The DNA of the CDR3 is TGTGCCAGCAGCTTAGCCAGAAGCAATCAGCCCCAGCATTTT. Residues: CASSLARSNQPQHF.